One sample yielded the 16 T cell receptor beta chains listed below, sequenced in a study of blood T cell repertoires in COVID-19. Clones were read by immunoSEQ multiplex PCR, and TCRdb kept only the in-frame ones, dropping some. The sample records fewer than 350,000 clones, around nine tenths being singletons. Sequencing was performed on peripheral blood. The receptors stem from a man aged 35 to 55 with acute or convalescent COVID-19.

The chain combines TRBV12-3 or TRBV12-4 with TRBJ2-7, with TRBD1 identical over 7 bases. Losses at the gene ends were 6 bases for V and 2 bases for J; bases not matched to a gene: 4. This CDR3 contains 13 residues. CDR3 region: CASSSGTAYEQYF. The DNA for the CDR3 is TGTGCCAGCAGCTCCGGGACAGCCTACGAGCAGTACTTC.

This chain links TRBV7-2 with TRBJ1-6; D might be TRBD1 (6 bases). CDR1 and CDR2 (germline): SGHTA, FQGNSA. V lost 3 bases and J 9 bases, leaving 9 bases between the germline ends. This CDR3 spans 13 amino acids. Here the CDR3 reads CASSFLTGSPLHF. The CDR3 nucleotides are TGTGCCAGCAGCTTCCTGACAGGTTCACCCCTCCACTTT.

The V and J genes are TRBV6-6 and TRBJ1-2, with D possibly matching TRBD1 (5 bases). The CDR3 is 14 amino acids. Trimming removed 2 bases at V and 8 bases at J, with 15 bases between. The germline V gene has CDR1 MNHNY and CDR2 SVGAGI (reference sequence). The CDR3 DNA sequence: TGTGCCAGCAGTTACCCCGAGGGGAGGGACGGCTACACCTTC. Protein product: CASSYPEGRDGYTF.

The chain joins TRBV5-4 to TRBJ1-2, with 7 bases that match TRBD1. CDR1 and CDR2 from the germline V gene are SGHNT and YYREEE (reference sequence). The CDR3 is 13 residues long. V lost 5 bases, J lost 4 bases, and 5 bases stayed unmatched. CDR3 in DNA: TGTGCCAGCAGTCGCCGGGACAGCTATGGCTACACCTTC. Residues: CASSRRDSYGYTF.

The chain uses TRBV4-2 and TRBJ1-6, with 9 positions matching TRBD1. The length of the CDR3 is 15 residues. CDR1 LGHNA and CDR2 YNFKEQ come from the germline V gene. V lost 7 bases, J lost 10 bases, and 11 bases stayed unmatched. The CDR3 region is CASNLGTGRFSPLHF. The CDR3 DNA is TGTGCCAGCAACCTAGGGACAGGGAGGTTCTCACCCCTCCACTTT.

This chain links TRBV28 with TRBJ1-3; D is undetermined. The CDR3 spans 18 residues. The germline V gene encodes CDR1 MDHEN and CDR2 SYDVKM. The V and J ends lost 3 bases and 0 bases respectively, with 18 bases between them. The CDR3 nucleotides are TGTGCCAGCAGTTTGGGCAGTCCAACCCAATCCTCTGGAAACACCATATATTTT. Translated, it gives CASSLGSPTQSSGNTIYF.

V usage is TRBV30 and J usage is TRBJ1-3; 10 nucleotides agree with TRBD1. CDR3 length equals 14 residues. Germline V lookup: CDR1 GTSNPN, CDR2 SVGIG (reference sequence). J was trimmed by 4 bases and V by 5 bases; bases with no gene match: 5. The CDR3 region has the DNA TGTGCCTGGGGGACAGGGGAACTCGGAAACACCATATATTTT. Protein: CAWGTGELGNTIYF.

The rearrangement joins TRBV7-2 to TRBJ2-2; D call uncertain. The V end lost 3 bases, the J end lost 5 bases, and 7 bases lay between the germline ends. CDR3 length: 13 residues. Germline V gene sequence: CDR1 SGHTA, CDR2 FQGNSA. CDR3 region: CASSFSQTGELFF. CDR3 DNA sequence: TGTGCCAGCAGCTTTTCGCAGACCGGGGAGCTGTTTTTT.

The DNA of the CDR3 is TGTGCCAGCAGCCCGGGGACAGGCAGCAATCAGCCCCAGCATTTT. Protein: CASSPGTGSNQPQHF. This chain uses TRBV5-4 with TRBJ1-5; 8 nucleotides line up with TRBD1. From germline, CDR1 is SGHNT and CDR2 YYREEE (reference sequence). The CDR3 is 15 residues long. V dropped 4 bases and J dropped 1; count of bases not matched to a gene: 4.

The chain joins TRBV6-6 to TRBJ2-7; 8 nucleotides match TRBD2. Losses at the gene ends were 0 bases for V and 3 bases for J; bases not matched to a gene: 4. Germline CDR1 and CDR2: MNHNY and SVGAGI (reference sequence). This CDR3 spans 15 amino acids. CDR3 protein: CASSYSGTRGYEQYF. The CDR3 coding sequence is TGTGCCAGCAGTTACTCTGGGACTAGGGGCTACGAGCAGTACTTC.

The chain recombines TRBV5-1 with TRBJ1-1; D might be TRBD1 (5 bases). The V end lost 5 bases, the J end lost 1 base, and 12 bases lay between the germline ends. CDR3 length equals 14 residues. Germline CDR1 SGHRS, CDR2 YFSETQ. CDR3 sequence (DNA): TGCGCCAGCAGACAGGACGCCGGGAACACTGAAGCTTTCTTT. It is translated as CASRQDAGNTEAFF.

V usage is TRBV25-1 and J usage is TRBJ1-4; D call uncertain. CDR1 and CDR2 (germline): MGHDK, SYGVNS. Trimming took off 3 bases at V and 0 bases at J, with 5 bases between the two ends. CDR3 length: 14 amino acids. CDR3 region: CASSERATNEKLFF. CDR3 DNA sequence: TGTGCCAGCAGTGAGAGAGCAACTAATGAAAAACTGTTTTTT.

This clone was observed a single time. This chain joins TRBV6-1 and TRBJ2-7, with D perhaps matching TRBD1 (5 bases). CDR3 length equals 14 residues. Germline V gene sequence: CDR1 MNHNS, CDR2 SASEGT. V was pared by 2 bases and J by 6 bases, with 14 bases between. CDR3 loop: CASSEFRSGAEQYF. CDR3 nucleotide sequence: TGTGCCAGCAGTGAATTCAGGTCTGGGGCCGAGCAGTACTTC.

CDR3 DNA sequence: TGTGCCAGCAGCTTACAACTCTCGAATCAGCCCCAGCATTTT. Protein: CASSLQLSNQPQHF. The chain couples TRBV11-2 to TRBJ1-5; the D is unclear. The germline V gene has CDR1 SGHAT and CDR2 FQNNGV. Trimming cost V 2 bases and J 4 bases, with 9 bases left between them. This CDR3 is 14 amino acids long. The variable domain in full, completed from reference TRBV11-2 and TRBJ1-5, reads EAGVAQSPRYKIIEKRQSVAFWCNPISGHATLYWYQQILGQGPKLLIQFQNNGVVDDSQLPKDRFSAERLKGVDSTLKIQPAKLEDSAVYLCASSLQLSNQPQHFGDGTRLSIL.

This chain links TRBV10-1 with TRBJ1-1; 9 bases fit TRBD1. There are 14 residues in the CDR3. Germline lookup yields CDR1 WNHNN and CDR2 SYGVQD (reference sequence). V was pared by 5 bases and J by 5 bases, with 6 bases of the junction left unmatched. This chain's CDR3 is CASSRTGVSTEAFF. In nucleotides, the CDR3 is TGCGCCAGCAGTCGGACAGGGGTATCTACTGAAGCTTTCTTT.

The chain has TRBV10-2 and TRBJ1-5; TRBD1 agrees at 8 bases. The CDR3 has 15 amino acids. Germline CDR1 and CDR2: WSHSY and SAAADI. The V segment lost 6 bases and the J segment 0 bases; nucleotides outside the gene matches: 4. CDR3 bases: TGCGCCAGCAGACCGACAGGGGATAGCAATCAGCCCCAGCATTTT. The encoded protein is CASRPTGDSNQPQHF.